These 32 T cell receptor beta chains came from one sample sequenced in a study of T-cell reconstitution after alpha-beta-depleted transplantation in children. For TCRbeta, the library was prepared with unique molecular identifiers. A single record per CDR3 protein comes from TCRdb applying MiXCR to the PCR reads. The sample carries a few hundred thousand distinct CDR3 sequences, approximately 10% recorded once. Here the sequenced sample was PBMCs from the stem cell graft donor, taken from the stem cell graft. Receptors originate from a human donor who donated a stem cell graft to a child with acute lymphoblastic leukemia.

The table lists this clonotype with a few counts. The DNA for the CDR3 is TGTGCCAGCAGCACTCAGACAGGGGGCTCCTACGAGCAGTACTTC. It yields the protein CASSTQTGGSYEQYF. V usage is TRBV7-2 and J usage is TRBJ2-7; 9 bases are shared with TRBD1. V shed 5 bases, J shed 0 bases, and the junction held 5 bases outside the gene matches. The CDR3 runs to 15 residues. CDR1 and CDR2 from the germline V gene are SGHTA and FQGNSA. The full variable domain, in which reference TRBV7-2 and TRBJ2-7 provide the parts outside the CDR3, is GAGVSQSPSNKVTEKGKDVELRCDPISGHTALYWYRQSLGQGLEFLIYFQGNSAPDKSGLPSDRFSAERTGGSVSTLTIQRTQQEDSAVYLCASSTQTGGSYEQYFGPGTRLTVT.

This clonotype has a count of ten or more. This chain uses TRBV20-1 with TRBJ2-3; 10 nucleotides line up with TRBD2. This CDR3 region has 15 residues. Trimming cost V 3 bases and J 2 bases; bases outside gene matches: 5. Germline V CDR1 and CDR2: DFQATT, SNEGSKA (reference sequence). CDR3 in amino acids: CSASLAGVHTDTQYF. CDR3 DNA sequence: TGCAGTGCTAGCCTAGCGGGAGTTCACACAGATACGCAGTATTTT.

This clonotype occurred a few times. CDR3 sequence: CASSLGSPREYEQYF. Written as DNA, the CDR3 is TGTGCCAGCAGCTTAGGTTCCCCCCGGGAATACGAGCAGTACTTC. The chain is built from TRBV7-9 and TRBJ2-7; D is perhaps TRBD2 (5 bases). Trimming cost V 1 base and J 4 bases, with 14 bases left between them. The CDR3 covers 15 residues. Germline CDR1 is SEHNR and CDR2 is FQNEAQ (reference sequence).

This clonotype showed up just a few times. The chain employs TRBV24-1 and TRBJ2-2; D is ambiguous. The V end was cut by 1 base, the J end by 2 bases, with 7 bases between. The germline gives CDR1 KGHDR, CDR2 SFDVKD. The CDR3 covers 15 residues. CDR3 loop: CATSDFKVNTGELFF. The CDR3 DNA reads TGTGCCACCAGTGATTTTAAGGTTAACACCGGGGAGCTGTTTTTT.

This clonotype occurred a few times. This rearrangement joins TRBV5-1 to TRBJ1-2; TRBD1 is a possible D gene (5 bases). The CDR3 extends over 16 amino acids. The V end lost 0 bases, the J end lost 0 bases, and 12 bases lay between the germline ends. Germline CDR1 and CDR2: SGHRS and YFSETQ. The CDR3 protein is CASSLEGQASNYGYTF. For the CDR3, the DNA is TGCGCCAGCAGCTTGGAGGGGCAGGCATCTAACTATGGCTACACCTTC. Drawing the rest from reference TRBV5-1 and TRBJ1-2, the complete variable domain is KAGVTQTPRYLIKTRGQQVTLSCSPISGHRSVSWYQQTPGQGLQFLFEYFSETQRNKGNFPGRFSGRQFSNSRSEMNVSTLELGDSALYLCASSLEGQASNYGYTFGSGTRLTVV.

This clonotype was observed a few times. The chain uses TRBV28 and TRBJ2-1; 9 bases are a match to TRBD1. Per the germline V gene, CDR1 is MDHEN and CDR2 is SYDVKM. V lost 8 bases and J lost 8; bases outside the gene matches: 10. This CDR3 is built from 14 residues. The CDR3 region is CASHTGGAGHEQFF. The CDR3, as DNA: TGTGCCAGCCACACAGGGGGCGCAGGGCATGAGCAGTTCTTC.

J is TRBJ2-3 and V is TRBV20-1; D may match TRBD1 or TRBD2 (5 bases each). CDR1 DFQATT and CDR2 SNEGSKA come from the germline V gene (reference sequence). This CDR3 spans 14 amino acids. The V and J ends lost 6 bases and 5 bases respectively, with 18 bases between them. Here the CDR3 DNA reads TGCAGTGCCCTGGGACCGATGGAGCAAGATACGCAGTATTTT. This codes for CSALGPMEQDTQYF.

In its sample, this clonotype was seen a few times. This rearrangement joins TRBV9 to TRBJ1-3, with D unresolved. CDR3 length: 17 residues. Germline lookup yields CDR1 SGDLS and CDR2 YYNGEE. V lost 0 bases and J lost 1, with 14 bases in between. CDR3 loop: CASSVAWRVSSGNTIYF. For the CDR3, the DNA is TGTGCCAGCAGCGTAGCGTGGAGGGTTTCGTCTGGAAACACCATATATTTT.

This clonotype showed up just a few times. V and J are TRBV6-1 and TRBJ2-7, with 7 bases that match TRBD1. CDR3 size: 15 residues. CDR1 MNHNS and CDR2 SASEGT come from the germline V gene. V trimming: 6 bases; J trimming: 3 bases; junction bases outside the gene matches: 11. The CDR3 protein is CASRDPGQPNYEQYF. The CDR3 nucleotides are TGTGCCAGCAGGGACCCGGGACAGCCCAACTACGAGCAGTACTTC.

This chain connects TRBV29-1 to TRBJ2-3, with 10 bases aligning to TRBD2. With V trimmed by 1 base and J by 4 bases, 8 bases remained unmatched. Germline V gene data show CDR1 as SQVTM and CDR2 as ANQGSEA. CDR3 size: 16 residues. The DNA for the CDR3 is TGCAGCGTTGAAGCAGGAGCGGGAGGGAAGGCAGATACGCAGTATTTT. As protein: CSVEAGAGGKADTQYF.

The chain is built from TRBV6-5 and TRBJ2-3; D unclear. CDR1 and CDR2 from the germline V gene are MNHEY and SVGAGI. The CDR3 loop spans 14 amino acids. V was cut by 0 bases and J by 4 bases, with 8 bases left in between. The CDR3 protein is CASSYSYPADTQYF. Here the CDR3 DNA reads TGTGCCAGCAGTTACTCATATCCGGCAGATACGCAGTATTTT.

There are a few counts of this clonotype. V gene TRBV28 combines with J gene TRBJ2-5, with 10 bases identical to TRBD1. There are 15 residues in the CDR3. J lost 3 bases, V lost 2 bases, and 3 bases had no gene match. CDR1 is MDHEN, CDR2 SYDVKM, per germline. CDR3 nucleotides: TGTGCCAGCAGTTTACTAGGACAGGGGGAAGAGACCCAGTACTTC. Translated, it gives CASSLLGQGEETQYF.

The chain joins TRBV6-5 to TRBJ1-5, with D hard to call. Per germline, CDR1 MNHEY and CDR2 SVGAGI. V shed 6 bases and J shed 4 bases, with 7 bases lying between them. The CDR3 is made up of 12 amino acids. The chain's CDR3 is CASRRQNQPQHF. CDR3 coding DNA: TGTGCCAGCAGAAGGCAGAATCAGCCCCAGCATTTT.

CDR3 sequence: CASSDTRRLTESSYNEQFF. The CDR3 DNA sequence: TGTGCCAGCAGTGACACCCGACGGCTAACAGAGAGCTCCTACAATGAGCAGTTCTTC. The rearrangement links TRBV6-4 to TRBJ2-1; D remains ambiguous. Trimming took off 2 bases at V and 0 bases at J, with 20 bases between the two ends. The CDR3 has 19 amino acids. CDR1 MRHNA and CDR2 SNTAGT come from the germline V gene.

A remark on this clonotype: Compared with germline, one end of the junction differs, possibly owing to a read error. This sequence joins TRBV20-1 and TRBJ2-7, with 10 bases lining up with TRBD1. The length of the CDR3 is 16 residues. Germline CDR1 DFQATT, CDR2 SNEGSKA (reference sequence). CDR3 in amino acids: CCARGGTGATGYEQYF. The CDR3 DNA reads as TGCTGTGCTAGGGGGGGGACAGGGGCGACCGGGTACGAGCAGTACTTC.

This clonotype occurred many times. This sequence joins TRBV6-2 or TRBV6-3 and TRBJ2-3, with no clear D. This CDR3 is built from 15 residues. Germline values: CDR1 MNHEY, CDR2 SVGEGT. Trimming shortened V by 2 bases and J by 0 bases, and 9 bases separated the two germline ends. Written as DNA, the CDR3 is TGTGCCAGCAGTTACGAGGAAACCAGCACAGATACGCAGTATTTT. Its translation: CASSYEETSTDTQYF.

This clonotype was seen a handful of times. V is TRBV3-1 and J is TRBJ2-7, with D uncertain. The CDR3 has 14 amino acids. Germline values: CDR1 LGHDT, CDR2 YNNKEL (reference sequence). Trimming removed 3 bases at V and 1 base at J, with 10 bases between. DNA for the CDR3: TGTGCCAGCAGCCAGAGCCGGCGGTCCTACGAGCAGTACTTC. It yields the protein CASSQSRRSYEQYF.

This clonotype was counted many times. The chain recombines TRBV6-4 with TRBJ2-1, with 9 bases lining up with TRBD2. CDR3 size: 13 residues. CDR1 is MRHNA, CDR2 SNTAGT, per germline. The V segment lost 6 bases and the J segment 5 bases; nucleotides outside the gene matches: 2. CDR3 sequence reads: CASSRLADNEQFF. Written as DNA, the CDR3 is TGTGCCAGCAGCCGACTAGCGGACAATGAGCAGTTCTTC.

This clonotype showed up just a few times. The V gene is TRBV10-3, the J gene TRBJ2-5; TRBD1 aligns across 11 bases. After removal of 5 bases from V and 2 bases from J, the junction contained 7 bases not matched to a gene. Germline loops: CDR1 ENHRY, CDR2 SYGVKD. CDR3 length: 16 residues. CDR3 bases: TGTGCCATCAGTCCTGTCCGGGACAGGGGGCAAGAGACCCAGTACTTC. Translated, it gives CAISPVRDRGQETQYF.

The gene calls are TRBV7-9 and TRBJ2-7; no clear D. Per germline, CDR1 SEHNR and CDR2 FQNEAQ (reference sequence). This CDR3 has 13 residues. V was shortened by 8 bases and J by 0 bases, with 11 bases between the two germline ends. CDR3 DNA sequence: TGTGCCAGCCGTTGGGGAAGCTCCTACGAGCAGTACTTC. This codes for CASRWGSSYEQYF.

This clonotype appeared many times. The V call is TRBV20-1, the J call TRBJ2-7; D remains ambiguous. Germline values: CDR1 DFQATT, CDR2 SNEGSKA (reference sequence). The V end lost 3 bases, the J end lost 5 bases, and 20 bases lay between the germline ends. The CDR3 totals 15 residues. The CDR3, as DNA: TGCAGTGCTAGTAATTTGAGCCGCCTTAGGAACGAGCAGTACTTC. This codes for CSASNLSRLRNEQYF.

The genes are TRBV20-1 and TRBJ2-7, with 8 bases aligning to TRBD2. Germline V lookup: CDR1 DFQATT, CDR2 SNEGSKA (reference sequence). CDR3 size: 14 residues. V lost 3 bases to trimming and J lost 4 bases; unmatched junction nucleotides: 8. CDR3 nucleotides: TGCAGTGCTAGGGGGGAGCGGGAGTATTACGAGCAGTACTTC. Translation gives CSARGEREYYEQYF.

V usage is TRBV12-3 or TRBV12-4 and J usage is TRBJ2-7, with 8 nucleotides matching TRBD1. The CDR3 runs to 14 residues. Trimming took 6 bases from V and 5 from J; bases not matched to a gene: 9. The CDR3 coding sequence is TGTGCCAGCAGAGTTAGGACAGGGCCCCACGAGCAGTACTTC. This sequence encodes CASRVRTGPHEQYF.

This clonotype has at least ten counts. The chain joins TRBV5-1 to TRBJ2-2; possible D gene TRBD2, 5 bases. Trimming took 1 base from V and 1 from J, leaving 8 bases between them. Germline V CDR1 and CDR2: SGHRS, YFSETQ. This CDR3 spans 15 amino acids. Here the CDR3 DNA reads TGCGCCAGCAGCTTGTCGGGGAAGAACACCGGGGAGCTGTTTTTT. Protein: CASSLSGKNTGELFF. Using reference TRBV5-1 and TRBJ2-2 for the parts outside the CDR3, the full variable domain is KAGVTQTPRYLIKTRGQQVTLSCSPISGHRSVSWYQQTPGQGLQFLFEYFSETQRNKGNFPGRFSGRQFSNSRSEMNVSTLELGDSALYLCASSLSGKNTGELFFGEGSRLTVL.

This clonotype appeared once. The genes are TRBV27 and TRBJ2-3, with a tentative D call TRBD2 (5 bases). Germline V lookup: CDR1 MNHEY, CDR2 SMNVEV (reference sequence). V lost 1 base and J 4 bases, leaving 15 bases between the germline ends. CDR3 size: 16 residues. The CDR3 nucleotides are TGTGCCAGCAGTTTATGCCACTCGGGAAGAGCAGATACGCAGTATTTT. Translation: CASSLCHSGRADTQYF.

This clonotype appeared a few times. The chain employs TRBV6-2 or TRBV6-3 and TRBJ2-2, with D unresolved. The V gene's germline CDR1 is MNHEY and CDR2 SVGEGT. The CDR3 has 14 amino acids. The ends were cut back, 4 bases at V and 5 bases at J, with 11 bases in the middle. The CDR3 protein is CASSLGVETGELFF. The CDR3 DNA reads TGTGCCAGCAGTTTAGGAGTAGAGACCGGGGAGCTGTTTTTT.

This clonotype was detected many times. The CDR3 DNA sequence: TGTGCCAGCCAGCCCGGGAGCGAAGACATTCAGTACTTC. Encoded protein: CASQPGSEDIQYF. The chain couples TRBV7-9 to TRBJ2-4; D is possibly TRBD2 (6 bases). The CDR3 runs to 13 residues. Trimming shortened V by 8 bases and J by 8 bases, and 16 bases separated the two germline ends. CDR1 is SEHNR and CDR2 is FQNEAQ in the germline V gene (reference sequence).

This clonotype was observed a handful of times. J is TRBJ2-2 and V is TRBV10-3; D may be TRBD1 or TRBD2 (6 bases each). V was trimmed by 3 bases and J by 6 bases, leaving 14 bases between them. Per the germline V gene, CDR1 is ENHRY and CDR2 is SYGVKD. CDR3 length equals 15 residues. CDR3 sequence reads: CAISEGGPGAGELFF. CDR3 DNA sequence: TGTGCCATCAGTGAAGGAGGGCCAGGGGCCGGGGAGCTGTTTTTT.

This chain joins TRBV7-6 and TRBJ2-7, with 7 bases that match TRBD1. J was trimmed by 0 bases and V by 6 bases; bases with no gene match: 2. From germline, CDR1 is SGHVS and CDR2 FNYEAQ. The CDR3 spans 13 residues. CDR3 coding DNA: TGTGCCAGCAGGGGACAGCACTCCTACGAGCAGTACTTC. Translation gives CASRGQHSYEQYF.

CDR3 loop: CSVGGDTEAFF. The CDR3 DNA is TGCAGCGTTGGAGGGGACACTGAAGCTTTCTTT. This chain joins TRBV29-1 and TRBJ1-1; D may be TRBD1 (5 bases). Trimming shortened V by 4 bases and J by 3 bases, and 6 bases separated the two germline ends. The CDR3 is 11 amino acids. Germline V lookup: CDR1 SQVTM, CDR2 ANQGSEA.

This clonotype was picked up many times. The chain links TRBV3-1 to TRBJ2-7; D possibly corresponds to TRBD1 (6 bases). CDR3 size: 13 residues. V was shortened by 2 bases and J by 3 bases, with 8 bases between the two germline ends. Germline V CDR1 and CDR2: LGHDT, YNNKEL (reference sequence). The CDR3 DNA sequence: TGTGCCAGCAGCCAAATAGGGGGCTACGAGCAGTACTTC. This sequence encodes CASSQIGGYEQYF.

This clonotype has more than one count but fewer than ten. As DNA, the CDR3 is TGTGCCAGCAGCAGAAGCCACGGGTCCACTGAAGCTTTCTTT. As protein: CASSRSHGSTEAFF. The chain uses TRBV7-2 and TRBJ1-1, with unresolved D. The germline V and J ends were trimmed by 5 bases and 4 bases, with 14 bases remaining between them. The length of the CDR3 is 14 residues. CDR1 is SGHTA, CDR2 FQGNSA, per germline.